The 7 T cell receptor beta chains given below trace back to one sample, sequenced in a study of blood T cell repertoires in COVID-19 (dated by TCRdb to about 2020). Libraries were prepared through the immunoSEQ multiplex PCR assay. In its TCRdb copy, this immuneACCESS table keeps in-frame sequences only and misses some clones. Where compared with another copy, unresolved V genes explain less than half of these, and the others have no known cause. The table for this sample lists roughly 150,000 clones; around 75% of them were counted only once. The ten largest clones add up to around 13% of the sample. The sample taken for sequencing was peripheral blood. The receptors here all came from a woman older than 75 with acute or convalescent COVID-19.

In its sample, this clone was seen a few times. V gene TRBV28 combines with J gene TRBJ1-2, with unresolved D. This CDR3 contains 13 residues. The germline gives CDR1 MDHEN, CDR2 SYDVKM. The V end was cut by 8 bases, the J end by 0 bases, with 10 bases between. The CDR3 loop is CASHSGPNYGYTF. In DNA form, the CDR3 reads TGTGCCAGCCATTCCGGTCCTAACTATGGCTACACCTTC.

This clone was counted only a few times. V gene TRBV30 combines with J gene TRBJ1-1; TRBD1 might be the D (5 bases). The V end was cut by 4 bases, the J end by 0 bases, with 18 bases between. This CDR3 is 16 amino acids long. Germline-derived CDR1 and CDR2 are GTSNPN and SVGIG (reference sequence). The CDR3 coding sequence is TGTGCCTGGACAAGGGGCCGCAACTCCGTGAACACTGAAGCTTTCTTT. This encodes CAWTRGRNSVNTEAFF.

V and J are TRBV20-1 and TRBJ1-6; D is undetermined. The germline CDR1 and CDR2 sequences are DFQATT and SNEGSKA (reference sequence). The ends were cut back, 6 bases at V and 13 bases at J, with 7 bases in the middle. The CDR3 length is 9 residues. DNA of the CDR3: TGCAGTGCCGGGATCCCCCTCCACTTT. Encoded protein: CSAGIPLHF.

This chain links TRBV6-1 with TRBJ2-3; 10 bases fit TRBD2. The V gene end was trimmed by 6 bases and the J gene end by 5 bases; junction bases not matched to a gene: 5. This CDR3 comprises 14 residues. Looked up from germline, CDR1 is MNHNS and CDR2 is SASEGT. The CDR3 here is CASRPSGSGDTQYF. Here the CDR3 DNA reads TGTGCCAGCAGACCTAGCGGGAGTGGAGATACGCAGTATTTT.

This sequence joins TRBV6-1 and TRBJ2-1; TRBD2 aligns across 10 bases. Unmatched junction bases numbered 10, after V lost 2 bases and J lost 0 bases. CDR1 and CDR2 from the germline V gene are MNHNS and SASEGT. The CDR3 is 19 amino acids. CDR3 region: CASSERVAGGLSSYNEQFF. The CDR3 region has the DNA TGTGCCAGCAGTGAAAGGGTAGCGGGAGGCCTGAGCTCCTACAATGAGCAGTTCTTC.

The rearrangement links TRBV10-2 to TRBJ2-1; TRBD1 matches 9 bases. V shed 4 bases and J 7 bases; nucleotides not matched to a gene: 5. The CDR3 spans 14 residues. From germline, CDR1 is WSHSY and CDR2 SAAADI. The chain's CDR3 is CASSVGQGRNEQFF. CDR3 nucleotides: TGCGCCAGCAGTGTGGGACAGGGTAGGAATGAGCAGTTCTTC.

The CDR3 loop reads CSASWASGSRSGATDTQYF. In DNA, the CDR3 is TGCAGTGCTAGTTGGGCTAGCGGAAGTCGGAGCGGGGCCACAGATACGCAGTATTTT. The chain uses TRBV20-1 and TRBJ2-3; 7 bases are shared with TRBD2. The CDR3 runs to 19 residues. CDR1 and CDR2 from the germline V gene are DFQATT and SNEGSKA (reference sequence). The V segment lost 3 bases and the J segment 2 bases; nucleotides outside the gene matches: 20.